This T cell receptor beta chain was sequenced for a study of blood T cell repertoires in COVID-19. Overall study context: The study drew acute and convalescent COVID-19 samples from the United States, Italy and Spain. PBMCs, B-cell-depleted T cells, or T cells were the source of the cDNA or gDNA that made up the material.

This clone showed up just once. Authors' methods: Counts of nucleated cells, estimated from reference gene primer amplification, were obtained. Clones were sequenced by immunoSEQ multiplex PCR, and TCRdb holds only the in-frame ones, with some missing. V and J calls and clone size are those listed in that table; D and trimming were worked out from the DNA. The data hold around 260,000 clones, with roughly nine tenths observed a single time. Material for sequencing was peripheral blood. The origin of this receptor is a woman aged 40 to 55 who had recovered from COVID-19.

The chain's CDR3 is CASSPQGRSYEQYF. DNA of the CDR3: TGTGCCAGCTCACCACAGGGGAGGAGCTACGAGCAGTACTTC. The chain recombines TRBV18 with TRBJ2-7, with D possibly being TRBD2 (6 bases). V lost 1 base, J lost 3 bases, and 10 bases lay in between. CDR1 is KGHSH and CDR2 is LQKENI in the germline V gene. The CDR3 extends over 14 amino acids.